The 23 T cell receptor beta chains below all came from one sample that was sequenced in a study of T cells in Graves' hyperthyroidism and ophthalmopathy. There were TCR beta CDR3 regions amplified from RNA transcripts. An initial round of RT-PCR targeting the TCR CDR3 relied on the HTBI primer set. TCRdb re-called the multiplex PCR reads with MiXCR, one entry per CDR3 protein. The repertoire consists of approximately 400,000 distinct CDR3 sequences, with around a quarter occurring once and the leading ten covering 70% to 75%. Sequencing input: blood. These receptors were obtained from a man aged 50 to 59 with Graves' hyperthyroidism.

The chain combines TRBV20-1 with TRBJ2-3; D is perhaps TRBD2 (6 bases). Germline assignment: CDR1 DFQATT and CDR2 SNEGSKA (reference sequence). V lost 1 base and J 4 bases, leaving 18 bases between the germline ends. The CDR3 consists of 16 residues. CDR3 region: CSARVGLARKSDTQYF. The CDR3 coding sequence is TGCAGTGCTAGAGTGGGTCTAGCGAGAAAGTCAGATACGCAGTATTTT.

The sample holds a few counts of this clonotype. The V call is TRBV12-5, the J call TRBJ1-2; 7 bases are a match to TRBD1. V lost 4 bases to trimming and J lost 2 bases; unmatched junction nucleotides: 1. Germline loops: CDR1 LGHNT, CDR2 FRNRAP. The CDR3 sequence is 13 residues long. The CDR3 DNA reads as TGTGCTAGTGGTTCGACAGGGAACTATGGCTACACCTTC. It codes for CASGSTGNYGYTF.

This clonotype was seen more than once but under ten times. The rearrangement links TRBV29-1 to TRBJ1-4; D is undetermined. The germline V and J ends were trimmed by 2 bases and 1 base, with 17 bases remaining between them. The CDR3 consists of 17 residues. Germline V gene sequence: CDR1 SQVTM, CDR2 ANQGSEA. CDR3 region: CSVEIPRGSGTNEKLFF. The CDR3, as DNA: TGCAGCGTTGAAATACCGAGAGGGTCAGGAACTAATGAAAAACTGTTTTTT.

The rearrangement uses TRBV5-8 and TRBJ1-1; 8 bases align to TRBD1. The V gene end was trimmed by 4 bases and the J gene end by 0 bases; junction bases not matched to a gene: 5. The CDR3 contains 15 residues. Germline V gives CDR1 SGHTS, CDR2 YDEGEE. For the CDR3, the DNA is TGTGCCAGCAGCATAAGACAGGGGATGAACACTGAAGCTTTCTTT. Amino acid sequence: CASSIRQGMNTEAFF.

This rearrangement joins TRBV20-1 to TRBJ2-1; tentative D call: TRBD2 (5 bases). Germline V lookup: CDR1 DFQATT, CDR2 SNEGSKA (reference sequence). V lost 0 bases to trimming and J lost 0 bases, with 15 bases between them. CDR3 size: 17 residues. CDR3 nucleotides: TGCAGTGCTAGAGATAAGCCCCAAGCGGCCTCCTACAATGAGCAGTTCTTC. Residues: CSARDKPQAASYNEQFF.

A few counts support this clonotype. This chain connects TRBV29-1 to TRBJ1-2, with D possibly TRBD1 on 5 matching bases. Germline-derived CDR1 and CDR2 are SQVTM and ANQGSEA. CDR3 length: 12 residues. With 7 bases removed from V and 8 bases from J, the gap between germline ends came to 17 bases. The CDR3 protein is CSAEGITEGYTF. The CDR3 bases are TGCAGCGCCGAGGGGATTACGGAAGGCTACACCTTC.

For the CDR3, the DNA is TGTGCCAGCAGCCTCAGCGGACACAAGAAGGGGGAGCTGTTTTTT. Translation gives CASSLSGHKKGELFF. The chain links TRBV3-1 to TRBJ2-2; D tentatively fits TRBD1 or TRBD2 (5 bases each). V was clipped by 4 bases and J by 8 bases, with 17 bases between them. Germline CDR1 reads LGHDT; CDR2 reads YNNKEL (reference sequence). The CDR3 is 15 residues long.

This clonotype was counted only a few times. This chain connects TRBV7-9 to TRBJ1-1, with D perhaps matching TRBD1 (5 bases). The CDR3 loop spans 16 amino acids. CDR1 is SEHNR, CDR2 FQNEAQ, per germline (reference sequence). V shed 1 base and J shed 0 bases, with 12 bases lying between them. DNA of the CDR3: TGTGCCAGCAGCTTAGGGACCGGGACGGTGAACACTGAAGCTTTCTTT. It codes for CASSLGTGTVNTEAFF. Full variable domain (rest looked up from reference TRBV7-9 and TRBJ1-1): DTGVSQNPRHKITKRGQNVTFRCDPISEHNRLYWYRQTLGQGPEFLTYFQNEAQLEKSRLLSDRFSAERPKGSFSTLEIQRTEQGDSAMYLCASSLGTGTVNTEAFFGQGTRLTVV.

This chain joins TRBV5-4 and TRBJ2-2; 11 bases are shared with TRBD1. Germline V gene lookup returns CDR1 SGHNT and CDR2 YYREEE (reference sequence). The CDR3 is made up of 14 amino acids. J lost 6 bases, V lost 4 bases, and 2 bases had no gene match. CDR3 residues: CASSTDRGPGELFF. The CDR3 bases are TGTGCCAGCAGCACGGACAGGGGGCCCGGGGAGCTGTTTTTT.

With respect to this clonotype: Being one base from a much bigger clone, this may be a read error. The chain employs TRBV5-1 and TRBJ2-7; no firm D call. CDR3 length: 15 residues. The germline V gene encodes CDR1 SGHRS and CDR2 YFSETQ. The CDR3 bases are TGCGCCAGCAGCTTGGCCGGCGGTGGGTTCTACAAGCAGTACTTC. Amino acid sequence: CASSLAGGGFYKQYF. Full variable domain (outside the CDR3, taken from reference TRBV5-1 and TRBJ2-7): KAGVTQTPRYLIKTRGQQVTLSCSPISGHRSVSWYQQTPGQGLQFLFEYFSETQRNKGNFPGRFSGRQFSNSRSEMNVSTLELGDSALYLCASSLAGGGFYKQYFGPGTRLTVT.

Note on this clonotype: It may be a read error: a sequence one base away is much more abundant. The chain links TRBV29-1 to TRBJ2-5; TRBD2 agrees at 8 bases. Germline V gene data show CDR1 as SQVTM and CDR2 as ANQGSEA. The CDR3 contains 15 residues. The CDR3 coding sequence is TGCAGTGCTAGTCCTGGGACTAGGGGGAAAGAGACCCAGTACTTC. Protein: CSASPGTRGKETQYF. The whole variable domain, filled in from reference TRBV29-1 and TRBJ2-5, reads SAVISQKPSRDICQRGTSLTIQCQVDSQVTMMFWYRQQPGQSLTLIATANQGSEATYESGFVIDKFPISRPNLTFSTLTVSNMSPEDSSIYLCSASPGTRGKETQYFGPGTRLLVL.

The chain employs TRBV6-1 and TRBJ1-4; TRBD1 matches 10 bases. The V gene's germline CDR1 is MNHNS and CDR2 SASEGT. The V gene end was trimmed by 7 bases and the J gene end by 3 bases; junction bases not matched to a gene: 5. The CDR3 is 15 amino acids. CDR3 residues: CASIRTGGSNEKLFF. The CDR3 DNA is TGTGCCAGCATTCGGACAGGGGGATCTAATGAAAAACTGTTTTTT.

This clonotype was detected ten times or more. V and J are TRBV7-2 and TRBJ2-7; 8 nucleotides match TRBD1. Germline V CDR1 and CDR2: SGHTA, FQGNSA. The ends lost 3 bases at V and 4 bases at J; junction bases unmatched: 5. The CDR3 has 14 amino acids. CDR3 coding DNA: TGTGCCAGCAGCTTTATCGGGACAGGTTACGAGCAGTACTTC. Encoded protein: CASSFIGTGYEQYF.

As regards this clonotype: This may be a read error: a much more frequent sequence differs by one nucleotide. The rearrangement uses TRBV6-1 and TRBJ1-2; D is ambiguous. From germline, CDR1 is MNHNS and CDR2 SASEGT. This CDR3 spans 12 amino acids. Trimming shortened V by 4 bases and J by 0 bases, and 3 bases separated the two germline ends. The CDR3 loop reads CASSGANYGYTF. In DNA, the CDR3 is TGTGCCAGCAGTGGAGCTAACTATGGCTACACCTTC.

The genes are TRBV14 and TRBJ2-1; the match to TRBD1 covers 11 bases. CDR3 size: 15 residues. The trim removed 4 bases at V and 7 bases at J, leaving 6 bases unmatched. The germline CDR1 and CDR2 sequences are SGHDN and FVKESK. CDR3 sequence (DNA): TGTGCCAGCAGCCCGGGGACAGGGGGTCGGAATGAGCAGTTCTTC. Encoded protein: CASSPGTGGRNEQFF.

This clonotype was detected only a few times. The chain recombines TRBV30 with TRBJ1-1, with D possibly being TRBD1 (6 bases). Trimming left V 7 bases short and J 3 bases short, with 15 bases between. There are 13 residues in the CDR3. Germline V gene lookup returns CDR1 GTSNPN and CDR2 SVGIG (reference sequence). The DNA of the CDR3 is TGTGCCTCCCACCCGGGGGCTTACACTGAAGCTTTCTTT. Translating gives CASHPGAYTEAFF. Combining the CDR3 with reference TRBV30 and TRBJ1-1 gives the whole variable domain SQTIHQWPATLVQPVGSPLSLECTVEGTSNPNLYWYRQAAGRGLQLLFYSVGIGQISSEVPQNLSASRPQDRQFILSSKKLLLSDSGFYLCASHPGAYTEAFFGQGTRLTVV.

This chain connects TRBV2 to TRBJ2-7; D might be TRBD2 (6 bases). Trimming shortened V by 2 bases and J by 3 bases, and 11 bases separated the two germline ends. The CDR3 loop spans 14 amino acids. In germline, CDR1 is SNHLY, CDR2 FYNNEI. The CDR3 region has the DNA TGTGCCAGCAGTGAAACTAGCAACCGCTACGAGCAGTACGTC. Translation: CASSETSNRYEQYV.

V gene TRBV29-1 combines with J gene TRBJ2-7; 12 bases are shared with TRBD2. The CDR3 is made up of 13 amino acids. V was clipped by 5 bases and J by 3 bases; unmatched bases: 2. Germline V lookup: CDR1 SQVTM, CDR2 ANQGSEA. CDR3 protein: CSVSGLAGYEQYF. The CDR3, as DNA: TGCAGCGTTTCGGGACTAGCGGGCTACGAGCAGTACTTC.

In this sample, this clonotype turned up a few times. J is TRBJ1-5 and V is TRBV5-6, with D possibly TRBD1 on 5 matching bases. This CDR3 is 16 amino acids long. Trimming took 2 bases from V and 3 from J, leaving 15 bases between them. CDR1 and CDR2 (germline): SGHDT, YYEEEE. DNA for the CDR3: TGTGCCAGCAGCTTACGACAGACTCTCGACAATCAGCCCCAGCATTTT. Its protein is CASSLRQTLDNQPQHF.

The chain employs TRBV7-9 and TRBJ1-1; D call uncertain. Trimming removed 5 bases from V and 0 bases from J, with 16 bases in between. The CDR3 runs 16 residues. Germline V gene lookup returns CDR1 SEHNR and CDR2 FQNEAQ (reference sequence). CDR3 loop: CASSPFAGLMNTEAFF. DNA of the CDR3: TGTGCCAGCAGCCCCTTCGCCGGCTTAATGAACACTGAAGCTTTCTTT. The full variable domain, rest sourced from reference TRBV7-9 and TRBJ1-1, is DTGVSQNPRHKITKRGQNVTFRCDPISEHNRLYWYRQTLGQGPEFLTYFQNEAQLEKSRLLSDRFSAERPKGSFSTLEIQRTEQGDSAMYLCASSPFAGLMNTEAFFGQGTRLTVV.

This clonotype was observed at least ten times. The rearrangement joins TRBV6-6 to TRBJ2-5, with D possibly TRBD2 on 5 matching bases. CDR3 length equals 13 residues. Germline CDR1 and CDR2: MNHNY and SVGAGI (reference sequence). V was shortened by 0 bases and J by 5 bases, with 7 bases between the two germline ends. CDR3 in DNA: TGTGCCAGCAGTTACTCGAGGGAGGAGACCCAGTACTTC. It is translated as CASSYSREETQYF.

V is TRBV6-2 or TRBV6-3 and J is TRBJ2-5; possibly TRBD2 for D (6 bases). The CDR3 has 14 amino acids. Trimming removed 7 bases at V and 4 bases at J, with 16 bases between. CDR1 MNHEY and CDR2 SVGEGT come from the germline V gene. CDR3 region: CASNLRGTLETQYF. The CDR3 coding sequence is TGTGCCAGCAACCTACGTGGGACTCTAGAGACCCAGTACTTC.

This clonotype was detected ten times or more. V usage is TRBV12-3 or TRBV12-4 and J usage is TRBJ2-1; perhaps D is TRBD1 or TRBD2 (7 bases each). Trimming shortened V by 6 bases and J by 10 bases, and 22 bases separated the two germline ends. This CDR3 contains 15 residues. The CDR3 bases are TGTGCCAGCAGCCAGGGGGGGTCGCGGGCAAGGGAGCAGTTCTTC. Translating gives CASSQGGSRAREQFF.